These T cell receptor beta chains were read from a single sample in a study of CD8+CD57+ T cells in acquired aplastic anemia. TCRdb independently ran MiXCR on the reads; one entry per CDR3 protein. Among some 160,000 distinct CDR3 sequences listed, 47% were seen once. Sequencing was carried out using sorted CD4+, CD8+, or CD8+CD57+ T cells (not recorded which) from PBMCs. Receptors were obtained from a human donor with aplastic anemia. Both conserved end residues are part of each CDR3. A D gene is named only where the DNA matches it firmly. Clone size is shown for a subset of rows, as once, few, many or a class of expanded clone.

-	-	TRBV18	TRBJ2-2	CASSPRDSTGELFF	TGTGCCAGCTCACCACGGGACTCCACCGGGGAGCTGTTTTTT
-	many	TRBV2	TRBJ2-7	CASKRDYEQYF	TGTGCCAGCAAGAGGGACTACGAGCAGTACTTC
-	once	TRBV7-9	TRBJ1-4	CASSLGAGEKLLF	TGTGCCAGCAGCTTAGGAGCAGGAGAAAAGCTGCTTTTT
-	-	TRBV2	TRBJ1-2	CASSGGTGYGYTF	TGTGCCAGCAGTGGAGGGACGGGCTATGGCTACACCTTC
-	-	TRBV20-1	TRBJ1-6	CSARGSPLNSPLHF	TGCAGTGCTAGGGGTTCTCCTCTGAATTCACCCCTCCACTTT
-	-	TRBV2	TRBJ2-7	CASTLGNEQYF	TGTGCCAGCACCCTAGGTAACGAGCAGTACTTC
-	-	TRBV14	TRBJ2-5	CYQTGKETQYF	TGTTATCAAACAGGTAAAGAGACCCAGTACTTC
-	many	TRBV19	TRBJ1-2	CASSIGGLANYGYTF	TGTGCCAGTAGTATAGGGGGACTAGCTAACTATGGCTACACCTTC
TRBD2	-	TRBV27	TRBJ2-1	CASSPPPGTSGYNEQFF	TGTGCCAGCAGTCCCCCTCCCGGGACTAGCGGCTACAATGAGCAGTTCTTC
TRBD1	-	TRBV2	TRBJ1-5	CASSGGQGLGSNQPQHF	TGTGCCAGCAGCGGGGGACAGGGATTAGGTAGCAATCAGCCCCAGCATTTT
-	many	TRBV5-8	TRBJ2-1	CASSLAFYGASYNEQFF	TGTGCCAGCAGCTTGGCCTTCTACGGGGCCTCCTACAATGAGCAGTTCTTC
TRBD2	-	TRBV7-2	TRBJ2-7	CASSLDGLAGFEQYF	TGTGCCAGCAGCTTGGACGGACTAGCGGGATTTGAGCAGTACTTC
-	few	TRBV10-3	TRBJ1-1	CAISTGPVGPEAFF	TGTGCCATCAGTACCGGACCTGTTGGGCCTGAAGCTTTCTTT
-	many	TRBV10-3	TRBJ2-2	CAISGQQNTGELFF	TGTGCCATCAGTGGACAACAAAACACCGGGGAGCTGTTTTTT
-	many	TRBV25-1	TRBJ2-7	CASSRMTESYEQYF	TGTGCCAGCTCTAGGATGACGGAATCCTACGAGCAGTACTTC
-	-	TRBV20-1	TRBJ2-5	CSAPRRTPQETQYF	TGCAGTGCCCCTAGGAGGACGCCTCAAGAGACCCAGTACTTC
-	many	TRBV7-7	TRBJ2-7	CASSPGVRGSYEQYF	TGTGCTAGCAGCCCAGGGGTAAGGGGCTCCTACGAGCAGTACTTC
-	many	TRBV5-1	TRBJ1-5	CASRFEEGGDQPQHF	TGCGCCAGCAGATTTGAAGAAGGGGGAGATCAGCCCCAGCATTTT
-	-	TRBV11-3	TRBJ2-2	CASSSSGTPGELFF	TGTGCCAGCAGCTCTAGTGGTACTCCCGGGGAGCTGTTTTTT
-	-	TRBV15	TRBJ2-7	CATSLEGGKLAQYF	TGTGCCACCAGCTTAGAAGGTGGGAAATTGGCCCAGTACTTC
TRBD1	many	TRBV9	TRBJ1-2	CASSGGQGNYGYTF	TGTGCCAGCAGCGGAGGACAGGGAAACTATGGCTACACCTTC
TRBD2	-	TRBV11-1	TRBJ2-3	CASSLSGGGADTQYF	TGTGCCAGCAGCCTCAGCGGCGGGGGTGCAGATACGCAGTATTTT
-	-	TRBV19	TRBJ1-1	CASSIGPNTEAFF	TGTGCCAGTAGTATCGGCCCGAACACTGAAGCTTTCTTT
-	-	TRBV10-3	TRBJ2-7	CAISTSFGASYEQCF	TGTGCCATCAGTACGTCCTTCGGGGCCTCCTACGAGCAGTGCTTC
-	-	TRBV24-1	TRBJ2-3	CATSDLGSTDTQYF	TGTGCCACCAGTGATTTAGGCAGCACAGATACGCAGTATTTT
-	-	TRBV4-1	TRBJ2-7	CASSQVLTPDGTYEQYF	TGCGCCAGCAGCCAAGTCCTCACACCAGACGGAACCTACGAGCAGTACTTC
-	-	TRBV10-3	TRBJ2-7	CVTWTDYEQYF	TGTGTCACATGGACAGACTACGAGCAGTACTTC
-	-	TRBV3-1	TRBJ1-5	CASSLYVSNRPQHF	TGTGCCAGCAGCCTTTATGTGAGCAATCGGCCCCAGCATTTT
-	-	TRBV19	TRBJ2-2	CASSITSGELFF	TGTGCCAGTAGTATCACTAGTGGGGAGCTGTTTTTT
TRBD2	-	TRBV20-1	TRBJ2-7	CSAAPRLAGHRYEQYF	TGCAGTGCTGCCCCTAGACTAGCGGGACACCGATACGAGCAGTACTTC
TRBD2	once	TRBV7-6	TRBJ2-1	CASSIAGHNEQFF	TGTGCCAGTAGTATAGCGGGTCACAATGAGCAGTTCTTC
-	many	TRBV28	TRBJ1-1	CATQRESGTEAFF	TGTGCCACCCAAAGGGAGAGCGGCACTGAAGCTTTCTTT
TRBD2	-	TRBV20-1	TRBJ2-7	CSATDGTSGYEQYF	TGCAGTGCTACCGACGGGACTAGCGGCTACGAGCAGTACTTC
TRBD1	few	TRBV5-4	TRBJ1-2	CASSRQGGSYGYTF	TGTGCCAGCAGCAGACAGGGGGGTTCCTATGGCTACACCTTC
TRBD2	-	TRBV27	TRBJ2-3	CASSLSSGGADTQYF	TGTGCCAGCAGTTTATCTAGCGGGGGGGCAGATACGCAGTATTTT
TRBD2	many	TRBV24-1	TRBJ2-2	CATSDPLAARGTGELFF	TGTGCCACCAGTGACCCTCTAGCGGCTAGGGGCACCGGGGAGCTGTTTTTT
TRBD1	many	TRBV15	TRBJ2-3	CATSRDRDRYTDTQYF	TGTGCCACCAGCAGAGATCGGGACAGATACACAGATACGCAGTATTTT
-	-	TRBV7-3	TRBJ1-2	CASSLGDPGYTF	TGTGCCAGCAGCTTAGGGGATCCGGGCTACACCTTC
TRBD2	-	TRBV10-3	TRBJ2-3	CAISGPRGVHSDTQYF	TGTGCCATCAGTGGACCGCGGGGGGTTCATTCAGATACGCAGTATTTT
-	many	TRBV9	TRBJ2-3	CASSVAAGQRTDTQYF	TGTGCCAGCAGCGTAGCCGCAGGGCAACGCACAGATACGCAGTATTTT
TRBD1	-	TRBV2	TRBJ1-4	CARGRQGRNEKLFF	TGTGCCAGGGGGCGACAGGGAAGGAATGAAAAACTGTTTTTT
-	few	TRBV2	TRBJ2-2	CASTKGGANTGELFF	TGTGCCAGCACCAAGGGGGGGGCGAACACCGGGGAGCTGTTTTTT
-	many	TRBV11-3	TRBJ2-1	CASSLRGGEQFF	TGTGCCAGCAGCCTAAGGGGGGGTGAGCAGTTCTTC
-	-	TRBV5-4	TRBJ1-2	CASSLDGAYGYTF	TGTGCCAGCAGCTTGGACGGGGCCTATGGCTACACCTTC
-	many	TRBV20-1	TRBJ2-7	CSARNVAYEQYF	TGCAGTGCTAGAAACGTGGCCTACGAGCAGTACTTC
-	many	TRBV10-3	TRBJ2-2	CAISAGIDTGELFF	TGTGCCATCAGCGCAGGGATCGACACCGGGGAGCTGTTTTTT